This entry features one T cell receptor (beta chain) sequence. The germline V gene has CDR1 SGDLS and CDR2 YYNGEE. This CDR3 is built from 14 residues. V trimming: 4 bases; J trimming: 2 bases; junction bases outside the gene matches: 5. These data belong to a study of blood T cell repertoires in COVID-19. Study summary: Spain, Italy and the United States supplied samples that represented acute and convalescent COVID-19.

Authors' processing steps: Estimation of nucleated cell counts relied on the amplification of reference gene primers. Assay used: immunoSEQ multiplex PCR; TCRdb lists only in-frame clones, some missing. The D gene and trimming were derived from the DNA, and the V and J assignments and clone size from that table. The repertoire has around 250,000 clones, over 75% of them found once; the top ten carry about 9.4%. The clonotype comes from a woman in her 70s with COVID-19, enrolled during active disease. The sample taken for sequencing was peripheral blood. The J gene is TRBJ1-2, the V gene TRBV9, with TRBD1 matching 7 bases. CDR3 loop: CASSIWTGNYGYTF. The CDR3, as DNA: TGTGCCAGCAGCATATGGACAGGAAACTATGGCTACACCTTC.